A selection of T cell receptor beta chains follows, all from one sample in a study of technical replicates of blood from several donors. Generated by immunoSEQ multiplex PCR, the TCRdb table keeps only in-frame clones and is missing some. The table lists about 56,000 clones, 90% to 95% of them singletons. The sample taken for sequencing was PBMCs. Receptors originate from a human donor in good health. Some clones in this sample may be carry-over from other donors' samples. Both conserved end residues are part of each CDR3. The order of the fields is clone size, V gene, J gene, D gene, CDR3 protein, CDR3 DNA. The D gene is left open where the match is weak. Only part of the rows carry a size: once, few, many, or a class if the clone is expanded.

clone size: -
V gene: TRBV5-1
J gene: TRBJ1-1
D gene: -
CDR3 protein: CASSSPGGGTAAFF
CDR3 DNA: TGCGCCAGCAGCTCCCCTGGGGGGGGCACCGCAGCTTTCTTT

clone size: -
V gene: TRBV4-3
J gene: TRBJ2-2
D gene: -
CDR3 protein: CASSQERLWSTGELFF
CDR3 DNA: TGCGCCAGCAGCCAAGAACGGTTGTGGAGCACCGGGGAGCTGTTTTTT

clone size: -
V gene: TRBV5-1
J gene: TRBJ2-3
D gene: TRBD1
CDR3 protein: CASSLEGQGGDTQYF
CDR3 DNA: TGCGCCAGCAGCTTGGAGGGACAGGGTGGAGATACGCAGTATTTT

clone size: -
V gene: TRBV7-8
J gene: TRBJ2-7
D gene: TRBD1
CDR3 protein: CASTPRDSYYEQYF
CDR3 DNA: TGTGCCAGCACTCCTAGGGACAGCTACTACGAGCAGTACTTC

clone size: -
V gene: TRBV29-1
J gene: TRBJ1-2
D gene: TRBD1
CDR3 protein: CSVARTGGLGYTF
CDR3 DNA: TGCAGCGTTGCACGGACAGGGGGCCTTGGCTACACCTTC

clone size: -
V gene: TRBV5-1
J gene: TRBJ1-1
D gene: -
CDR3 protein: CASSLEGQGTEAFF
CDR3 DNA: TGCGCCAGCAGCTTGGAGGGCCAGGGCACTGAAGCTTTCTTT

clone size: -
V gene: TRBV6-6
J gene: TRBJ1-2
D gene: TRBD1
CDR3 protein: CASSYSETGNYGYTF
CDR3 DNA: TGTGCCAGCAGTTACTCCGAGACAGGGAACTATGGCTACACCTTC

clone size: -
V gene: TRBV5-4
J gene: TRBJ1-1
D gene: -
CDR3 protein: CASRFGGAEAFF
CDR3 DNA: TGTGCCAGCAGATTCGGAGGCGCTGAAGCTTTCTTT

clone size: -
V gene: TRBV6-1
J gene: TRBJ2-7
D gene: -
CDR3 protein: CASSEEGGGPYEQYF
CDR3 DNA: TGTGCCAGCAGTGAAGAAGGGGGGGGGCCTTACGAGCAGTACTTC

clone size: once
V gene: TRBV6-6
J gene: TRBJ1-1
D gene: -
CDR3 protein: CASSYSGVTEAFF
CDR3 DNA: TGTGCCAGCAGTTACTCAGGGGTCACTGAAGCTTTCTTT

clone size: -
V gene: TRBV30
J gene: TRBJ2-7
D gene: -
CDR3 protein: CACNRGGTYEQYF
CDR3 DNA: TGTGCCTGTAACAGGGGGGGTACCTACGAGCAGTACTTC

clone size: -
V gene: TRBV5-1
J gene: TRBJ1-1
D gene: -
CDR3 protein: CASSVGYGMNTEAFF
CDR3 DNA: TGCGCCAGCAGCGTGGGCTACGGGATGAACACTGAAGCTTTCTTT

clone size: -
V gene: TRBV2
J gene: TRBJ1-2
D gene: TRBD1
CDR3 protein: CASSTSGQGASGYTF
CDR3 DNA: TGTGCCAGCAGTACTTCCGGACAGGGGGCCTCTGGCTACACCTTC